This T cell receptor beta chain was identified during a study of shared clonotypes between healthy human individuals. V gave up 6 bases and J gave up 0 bases, with 13 bases separating them. CDR3 size: 15 residues. Germline V gene sequence: CDR1 MNHEY, CDR2 SMNVEV (reference sequence). Regarding this clone: The antigen is undetermined.

The study drew all its donors from Caucasian adults living in Nashville, Tennessee. Method: immunoSEQ multiplex PCR; TCRdb's copy keeps in-frame clones and lacks some. This sample has over a million clones, with approximately 96% found just once. Findings and caveats of the study: The generation probabilities recorded for non-shared clonotypes fell below those of clonotypes shared by all four donors. The sole specimen, blood, was sampled, and tissue repertoires likely differ.

The chain has TRBV27 and TRBJ2-3; maybe TRBD2 (6 bases). This TCR derives from a man under 40 in good health. What was sequenced was naive CD4+ T cells sorted from blood. Regarding subset: CD45RA+ positively selected. CDR3 nucleotides: TGTGCCAGCAGAGGAATAGCGGCTAGCACAGATACGCAGTATTTT. The encoded protein is CASRGIAASTDTQYF.